These T cell receptor beta chains were read from a single sample in a study of TIL therapy for anti-PD-1-resistant metastatic lung cancer. Only in-frame clones appear in the TCRdb table, and some are missing; sequencing was by immunoSEQ multiplex PCR. The sample holds about 44,000 clones; approximately 79% are singletons and the top ten take about 14%. The material was blood, obtained at baseline. The receptors were gathered from a man in his 70s with non-small cell lung cancer. The CDR3 runs from the conserved cysteine through the conserved F or W. The order of the fields is clone size, V gene, D gene, J gene, CDR3 DNA, CDR3 protein. The D gene is left open where the match is weak. The size entry is marked missing in some rows and otherwise reads once, few, many or a size class.

>-|TRBV4-1|-|TRBJ2-7
TGCGCCAGCAGCCAAAATCGGGACGAGCAGTACTTC
CASSQNRDEQYF
>-|TRBV5-1|-|TRBJ1-3
TGCGCCAGCAGCTTGGCCACGGGTTCTGGAAACACCATATATTTT
CASSLATGSGNTIYF
>-|TRBV28|TRBD1|TRBJ1-2
TGTGCCAGCAGTTCCCAGGGGGTAGTCTATGGCTACACCTTC
CASSSQGVVYGYTF
>-|TRBV5-1|-|TRBJ1-5
TGCGCCAGCAGCCCTGGGACCACCAATCAGCCCCAGCATTTT
CASSPGTTNQPQHF
>-|TRBV5-5|-|TRBJ1-2
TGTGCCAGCAGACCAGACGAGAGCTATGGCTACACCTTC
CASRPDESYGYTF
>-|TRBV11-2|-|TRBJ2-7
TGTGCCAGCAGCTTAAACAGGCCCTCCTACGAGCAGTACTTC
CASSLNRPSYEQYF
>-|TRBV4-2|TRBD2|TRBJ2-3
TGTGCCAGCAGCCAAGATTGGTGGGAGGGCCGGAATACGCAGTATTTT
CASSQDWWEGRNTQYF
>-|TRBV5-4|-|TRBJ2-3
TGTGCCAGCAGCCTTAGCACAGATACGCAGTATTTT
CASSLSTDTQYF
>-|TRBV11-2|-|TRBJ2-1
TGTGCCAGCAGCCCACTTAGCTCCTACAATGAGCAGTTCTTC
CASSPLSSYNEQFF
>-|TRBV5-1|-|TRBJ2-2
TGCGCCAGCACGTTAGCGGTGAACACCGGGGAGCTGTTTTTT
CASTLAVNTGELFF
>-|TRBV6-5|-|TRBJ2-2
TGTGCCAGCAGTTACGGGGGGTCGAACACCGGGGAGCTGTTTTTT
CASSYGGSNTGELFF
>-|TRBV11-3|-|TRBJ2-1
TGTGCCAGCAGCTTGGAGGGCCTGAACAATGAGCAGTTCTTC
CASSLEGLNNEQFF
>-|TRBV5-1|-|TRBJ2-1
TGCGCCAGCAAGGAGGGACAGTCTTACAATGAGCAGTTCTTC
CASKEGQSYNEQFF
>-|TRBV7-9|-|TRBJ2-2
TGTGCCAGCGCTCGGGAAGAGGACACCGGGGAGCTGTTTTTT
CASAREEDTGELFF
>-|TRBV28|-|TRBJ2-1
TGTGCCAGCAGGGCTACGACAGGAGCCAATGAGCAGTTCTTC
CASRATTGANEQFF
>-|TRBV9|TRBD2|TRBJ2-2
TGTGCCAGCAGCGTGACTAGCGGAACCGGGGAGCTGTTTTTT
CASSVTSGTGELFF
>once|TRBV4-1|-|TRBJ1-1
TGCGCCAGCAGCCAAGGCCCGGGACATTCGAACACTGAAGCTTTCTTT
CASSQGPGHSNTEAFF
>-|TRBV27|-|TRBJ2-3
TGTGCCAGCAGTTTCTTCGGGAGCACAGATACGCAGTATTTT
CASSFFGSTDTQYF
>-|TRBV10-2|-|TRBJ2-5
TGCGCCAGCAGAGAAGTAGCCGGGTACCAAGAGACCCAGTACTTC
CASREVAGYQETQYF
>medium-sized|TRBV18|-|TRBJ2-1
TGTGCCAGCTCACCGGAGGAGTACCCTTACAATGAGCAGTTCTTC
CASSPEEYPYNEQFF
>few|TRBV18|TRBD2|TRBJ2-1
TGTGCCAGCTCACTGAGCGGGATCTACAATGAGCAGTTCTTC
CASSLSGIYNEQFF
>few|TRBV5-4|-|TRBJ2-2
TGTGCCAGCAGCTTGGCAGAGAACACCGGGGAGCTGTTTTTT
CASSLAENTGELFF
>once|TRBV15|TRBD2|TRBJ2-3
TGTGCCACCAGCAGAGGGCTAGCGGGAGGAGATACGCAGTATTTT
CATSRGLAGGDTQYF
>once|TRBV6-1|TRBD2|TRBJ2-1
TGTGCCAGCAGTGAAAGGGGACTAGCGGGAGTCAATGAGCAGTTCTTC
CASSERGLAGVNEQFF
>-|TRBV19|TRBD2|TRBJ2-2
TGTGCCACAACTAGCGGCACCGGGGAGCTGTTTTTT
CATTSGTGELFF
>-|TRBV20-1|-|TRBJ2-5
TGCAGTGCCACAAGGGAGACCCAGTACTTC
CSATRETQYF
>-|TRBV2|-|TRBJ2-7
TGTGCCAGCACTAAAGGGGGGGGGAACCTCTCCTACGAGCAGTACTTC
CASTKGGGNLSYEQYF
>-|TRBV28|TRBD1|TRBJ2-7
TGTGCCAGCAGGAAACGGGACAGGGTTTCCTACGAGCAGTACTTC
CASRKRDRVSYEQYF
>-|TRBV27|-|TRBJ2-7
TGTGCCAGCAGTTTTTCCGGGACTCCGACTTCCGAGCAGTACTTC
CASSFSGTPTSEQYF
>-|TRBV6-1|TRBD2|TRBJ2-3
TGTGCCAGCAGGGGACTAGCGGGTTTAGATACGCAGTATTTT
CASRGLAGLDTQYF
>-|TRBV4-1|-|TRBJ2-2
TGCGCCAGCAGCCAAGGAAGGAGCGGGGAGCTGTTTTTT
CASSQGRSGELFF
>few|TRBV11-2|-|TRBJ1-5
TGTGCCAGCAGCTTAGTGAGCAATCAGCCCCAGCATTTT
CASSLVSNQPQHF
>-|TRBV30|-|TRBJ2-7
TGTGCCTGGAGTCTGGGCGACTCCTACGAGCAGTACTTC
CAWSLGDSYEQYF
>-|TRBV5-1|TRBD1|TRBJ1-5
TGCGCCAGCAGCTTTGCAGGGGGCGAGGAGCCCCAGCATTTT
CASSFAGGEEPQHF
>-|TRBV29-1|-|TRBJ2-7
TGCAGCGTTGGGGCAGGAGACCCCTACGAGCAGTACTTC
CSVGAGDPYEQYF
>once|TRBV28|-|TRBJ2-3
TGTGCCAGCTTAGGACAGATATCCACAGATACGCAGTATTTT
CASLGQISTDTQYF
>-|TRBV7-8|-|TRBJ1-2
TGTGCCAGCAGCTTAGTACAAACCTCTGGCTACACCTTC
CASSLVQTSGYTF